This T cell receptor (beta chain) was identified in a study of STAT3 mutations in large granular lymphocyte leukemia. The CDR3 extends over 17 amino acids. V was cut by 5 bases and J by 2 bases, with 22 bases left in between. In germline, CDR1 is SGHDT, CDR2 YYEEEE. Average productive template count per sample was about 40,773. The method was immunoSEQ multiplex PCR; TCRdb's version includes in-frame clones alone and lacks a portion of them. The data show 16,000 or so clones, approximately 84% seen once. Turning to this clone: The antigen remains undetermined.

Points from the study as a whole: At least one immunodominant TCR beta clonotype appeared in every T-cell large granular lymphocyte leukemia patient. Some patients had dominant TCR clones larger than their STAT3 mutant burden.

This TCR derives from a man in his fifties with T-cell large granular lymphocyte leukemia. Some clones in this sample may be carry-over from other donors' samples. The sequenced sample consisted of peripheral blood mononuclear cells. The rearrangement links TRBV5-6 to TRBJ1-1; D unresolved. The CDR3 DNA is TGTGCCAGCAGTGGAGGGCAGTCTGTACTCCCCAACACTGAAGCTTTCTTT. Protein: CASSGGQSVLPNTEAFF.